This T cell receptor beta chain appears in the sequencing data of a study of response to subunit inactivated influenza vaccine. One entry per CDR3 protein, called by TCRdb with MiXCR from the RT-PCR reads. This sample has approximately 530,000 distinct CDR3 sequences, with less than 7.5% found just once. This clonotype was counted many times. This CDR3 spans 15 amino acids. Unmatched junction bases numbered 5, after V lost 3 bases and J lost 4 bases. The germline CDR1 and CDR2 sequences are MNHEY and SMNVEV (reference sequence). This chain links TRBV27 with TRBJ2-3; TRBD2 agrees at 9 bases. This receptor was taken from a man in his fifties or sixties who received an inactivated influenza vaccine. Sequenced material: PBMCs from blood, taken less than 30 months after vaccination. The DNA of the CDR3 is TGTGCCAGCAGTTTTCTGGGCGGGAGGGCAGATACGCAGTATTTT. Its translation is CASSFLGGRADTQYF.